The present TCR beta chain was sequenced within a study of T cell repertoires in cytomegalovirus infection. The wider study: Based on public TCR beta signatures, there were indications of CMV infection and of a matching HLA type.

Using its own MiXCR run on the reads, TCRdb lists one record per CDR3 protein. This sample has about 450,000 distinct CDR3 sequences, with approximately 31% found just once. This CDR3 comprises 14 residues. The J segment lost 5 bases and the V segment lost 5 bases, leaving 10 bases of the junction unmatched. CDR1 DFQATT and CDR2 SNEGSKA come from the germline V gene (reference sequence). Source material: PBMCs. The chain employs TRBV20-1 and TRBJ2-5, with 8 bases that match TRBD2. The receptor's source is a human donor in good health (CMV status not recorded). Some clones in this sample may be carry-over from other donors' samples. CDR3 sequence reads: CSALRGGMWETQYF. For the CDR3, the DNA is TGCAGTGCTCTCCGGGGGGGCATGTGGGAGACCCAGTACTTC.